This entry lists 23 T cell receptor beta chains sequenced from one sample in a study of control samples from healthy donors and cancer patients. Sequenced by immunoSEQ multiplex PCR; TCRdb stores in-frame clones only, minus some. Counted here are under 140,000 clones, roughly 88% occurring once; the ten biggest clones make up less than 4%. Sequencing used PBMCs. These receptors were collected from an older woman with lung cancer.

This chain connects TRBV27 to TRBJ1-2; D perhaps matches TRBD1 (6 bases). Germline V lookup: CDR1 MNHEY, CDR2 SMNVEV (reference sequence). Trimming took 5 bases from V and 7 from J, leaving 11 bases between them. The CDR3 has 12 residues. The CDR3 here is CASSPLGGGYTF. In DNA form, the CDR3 reads TGTGCCAGCAGTCCGTTAGGGGGTGGCTACACCTTC.

The rearrangement joins TRBV7-2 to TRBJ1-2, with 11 bases aligning to TRBD1. With 6 bases clipped from V and 7 bases from J, the junction kept 13 bases outside the gene matches. Per germline, CDR1 SGHTA and CDR2 FQGNSA. The CDR3 loop spans 16 amino acids. The CDR3 sequence: CASSPRTGGAGSGYTF. CDR3 nucleotides: TGTGCCAGCAGTCCCCGGACAGGGGGCGCCGGTTCTGGCTACACCTTC.

This clone was counted a single time. This chain connects TRBV24-1 to TRBJ2-1; D uncertain. Trimming pared 4 bases from V and 0 bases from J, leaving 12 bases between. Germline CDR1 is KGHDR and CDR2 is SFDVKD. The CDR3 contains 16 residues. CDR3 region: CATSDLSSSSYNEQFF. DNA for the CDR3: TGTGCCACCAGTGACCTATCTTCAAGCTCCTACAATGAGCAGTTCTTC.

The rearrangement joins TRBV6-5 to TRBJ1-1; D is uncertain. CDR3 length: 13 residues. Germline CDR1 MNHEY, CDR2 SVGAGI. The V end was cut by 11 bases, the J end by 1 base, with 14 bases between. DNA for the CDR3: TGTGCCGGAGAAGGGTGGGCGAACACTGAAGCTTTCTTT. Translated: CAGEGWANTEAFF.

V usage is TRBV6-2 or TRBV6-3 and J usage is TRBJ1-2; D is possibly TRBD1 (5 bases). This CDR3 has 14 amino acids. Germline-derived CDR1 and CDR2 are MNHEY and SVGEGT. Trimming removed 6 bases at V and 3 bases at J, with 14 bases between. CDR3 amino acids: CASSGGDRYYGYTF. In DNA form, the CDR3 reads TGTGCCAGCAGCGGCGGTGACAGATACTATGGCTACACCTTC.

The gene calls are TRBV2 and TRBJ1-1, with 7 nucleotides matching TRBD1. The CDR3 loop spans 13 amino acids. Trimming at V came to 5 bases and at J to 6 bases, leaving 6 bases not matched to a gene. In germline, CDR1 is SNHLY, CDR2 FYNNEI. Here the CDR3 reads CASSKLTGAEAFF. In DNA, the CDR3 is TGTGCCAGCAGTAAGCTCACAGGGGCTGAAGCTTTCTTT.

The V call is TRBV7-2, the J call TRBJ2-3; D may be TRBD2 (6 bases). Germline V CDR1 and CDR2: SGHTA, FQGNSA. CDR3 length equals 15 residues. V lost 5 bases and J 0 bases, leaving 12 bases between the germline ends. CDR3 DNA sequence: TGTGCCAGCAGCCGGGACTTACTTAGCACAGATACGCAGTATTTT. Its protein is CASSRDLLSTDTQYF.

The genes are TRBV7-3 and TRBJ2-2; no reliable D call. Germline lookup yields CDR1 SGHTA and CDR2 FQGTGA. This CDR3 is 16 amino acids long. V lost 5 bases to trimming and J lost 0 bases, with 13 bases between them. In DNA form, the CDR3 reads TGTGCCAGCAGCCCACCAGGAGTGACGAACACCGGGGAGCTGTTTTTT. It encodes CASSPPGVTNTGELFF.

The gene calls are TRBV27 and TRBJ2-7, with 11 bases identical to TRBD2. The CDR3 spans 15 residues. Trimming took 8 bases from V and 0 from J; bases not matched to a gene: 6. Germline assignment: CDR1 MNHEY and CDR2 SMNVEV (reference sequence). As DNA, the CDR3 is TGTGCCAGCGGTAAAGGACTAGCGGGCTCCTACGAGCAGTACTTC. This codes for CASGKGLAGSYEQYF.

The rearrangement uses TRBV9 and TRBJ2-1, with 10 bases aligning to TRBD2. With 4 bases clipped from V and 6 bases from J, the junction kept 10 bases outside the gene matches. Germline CDR1 SGDLS, CDR2 YYNGEE. The CDR3 contains 16 residues. CDR3 coding DNA: TGTGCCAGCAGCCCACTAGCGGGACATGGGATCAATGAGCAGTTCTTC. Its translation: CASSPLAGHGINEQFF.

This clone has only one observation. This chain uses TRBV6-5 with TRBJ1-1, with D possibly matching TRBD1 (6 bases). CDR1 and CDR2 from the germline V gene are MNHEY and SVGAGI. This CDR3 spans 14 amino acids. V was clipped by 4 bases and J by 5 bases, with 14 bases between them. The CDR3 region has the DNA TGTGCCAGCAGTTCGGGGGCGAGGTGGACTGAAGCTTTCTTT. Residues: CASSSGARWTEAFF.

CDR3 DNA: TGTGCCAGCAGTTTTAATCGAGCGGGGGGAAACACCATATATTTT. It is translated as CASSFNRAGGNTIYF. The chain carries TRBV5-6 and TRBJ1-3; D uncertain. The CDR3 extends over 15 amino acids. The V and J ends lost 5 bases and 4 bases respectively, with 16 bases between them. Germline V gene lookup returns CDR1 SGHDT and CDR2 YYEEEE.

This clone has just one count. The chain combines TRBV29-1 with TRBJ1-3; a weak D match, TRBD1 (5 bases). CDR1 and CDR2 (germline): SQVTM, ANQGSEA. The CDR3 has 14 amino acids. The V gene lost 3 bases and the J gene lost 4 bases, with 13 bases spanning the gap. The CDR3 reads CSVDPAGSGNTIYF. The CDR3, as DNA: TGCAGCGTTGATCCGGCAGGGTCGGGAAACACCATATATTTT.

The chain couples TRBV24-1 to TRBJ1-2, with D possibly TRBD1 on 5 matching bases. The germline CDR1 and CDR2 sequences are KGHDR and SFDVKD. Trimming shortened V by 6 bases and J by 7 bases, and 11 bases separated the two germline ends. This CDR3 is 12 amino acids long. CDR3 sequence (DNA): TGTGCCACCAGTACCGGGGGTTTTGGCTACACCTTC. It specifies CATSTGGFGYTF.

J is TRBJ2-7 and V is TRBV5-6, with 8 bases fitting TRBD1. V lost 0 bases to trimming and J lost 6 bases; unmatched junction nucleotides: 2. CDR3 length: 13 amino acids. Germline CDR1 reads SGHDT; CDR2 reads YYEEEE. The CDR3 is CASSLEDRVEQYF. The CDR3 coding sequence is TGTGCCAGCAGCTTGGAGGACAGGGTCGAGCAGTACTTC.

This chain uses TRBV6-6 with TRBJ1-6; 12 nucleotides agree with TRBD1. V trimming: 6 bases; J trimming: 7 bases; junction bases outside the gene matches: 16. Germline V gene data show CDR1 as MNHNY and CDR2 as SVGAGI (reference sequence). The CDR3 is 19 amino acids. The CDR3 sequence is CASSYLGQGASSSNSPLHF. DNA of the CDR3: TGTGCCAGCAGCTATTTGGGACAGGGGGCTTCCTCAAGCAATTCACCCCTCCACTTT.

CDR3 sequence (DNA): TGCGCCAGCAGCCAAGGTCCACAAGAGACCCAGTACTTC. It specifies CASSQGPQETQYF. V usage is TRBV4-3 and J usage is TRBJ2-5, with D uncertain. The CDR3 loop spans 13 amino acids. Germline CDR1 reads LGHNA; CDR2 reads YSLEER. Trimming removed 1 base from V and 2 bases from J, with 5 bases in between.

This chain joins TRBV7-9 and TRBJ2-7; TRBD1 matches 7 bases. There are 14 residues in the CDR3. With 5 bases clipped from V and 4 bases from J, the junction kept 8 bases outside the gene matches. Per germline, CDR1 SEHNR and CDR2 FQNEAQ (reference sequence). The CDR3 is CASSTTGMGYEQYF. Written as DNA, the CDR3 is TGTGCCAGCAGCACGACAGGGATGGGATACGAGCAGTACTTC.

V gene TRBV6-5 combines with J gene TRBJ1-4; D unresolved. The CDR3 sequence is 14 residues long. Germline V gives CDR1 MNHEY, CDR2 SVGAGI. V was trimmed by 4 bases and J by 8 bases, leaving 14 bases between them. The CDR3 nucleotides read TGTGCCAGCAGTTCCGCACAAGGAAGCGAAAAACTGTTTTTT. The encoded protein is CASSSAQGSEKLFF.

V is TRBV6-6 and J is TRBJ2-7, with D possibly TRBD1 on 6 matching bases. V was shortened by 6 bases and J by 6 bases, with 36 bases between the two germline ends. Germline assignment: CDR1 MNHNY and CDR2 SVGAGI (reference sequence). The CDR3 spans 20 residues. The CDR3 here is CASSRPTAPGTQGINSEQYF. As DNA, the CDR3 is TGTGCCAGCAGCCGCCCCACCGCACCGGGAACACAGGGAATCAACTCCGAGCAGTACTTC.

The genes are TRBV19 and TRBJ2-5, with unresolved D. CDR1 is LNHDA, CDR2 SQIVND, per germline (reference sequence). The CDR3 covers 15 residues. Trimming stripped 3 bases from V and 2 bases from J, with 13 bases between. Here the CDR3 reads CASSIGSSYQETQYF. CDR3 nucleotide sequence: TGTGCCAGTAGTATCGGTAGCAGCTATCAAGAGACCCAGTACTTC.

The J gene is TRBJ2-7, the V gene TRBV25-1; the match to TRBD2 covers 13 bases. The CDR3 contains 16 residues. Germline CDR1 and CDR2: MGHDK and SYGVNS. The J segment lost 2 bases and the V segment lost 4 bases, leaving 5 bases of the junction unmatched. The CDR3 loop is CASSGTSGRATYEQYF. In nucleotides, the CDR3 is TGTGCCAGCAGTGGAACTAGCGGGAGGGCAACCTACGAGCAGTACTTC.

The V call is TRBV7-9, the J call TRBJ1-2; no definite D call. The CDR3 spans 17 residues. CDR1 and CDR2 from the germline V gene are SEHNR and FQNEAQ (reference sequence). V lost 3 bases, J lost 4 bases, and 21 bases lay in between. The CDR3 DNA reads TGTGCCAGCAGCTTCTTTCCAGTTCCCGTAGGCGTCTATGGCTACACCTTC. As protein: CASSFFPVPVGVYGYTF.